A selection of T cell receptor beta chains follows, all from one sample in a study of monozygotic twins with inflammatory bowel disease. Using the 5' RACE reads, TCRdb records one entry per CDR3 protein without DNA. The sample totals 200,000 to 250,000 distinct CDR3 sequences. The sequenced material came from blood. These receptors all come from a human donor with ulcerative colitis or Crohn's disease, or a healthy co-twin of an affected twin (not recorded which). The CDR3 runs from the conserved cysteine through the conserved F or W. The order of the fields is V gene, J gene, CDR3 protein.

V: TRBV7-8; J: TRBJ2-1; CDR3: CASSFTGGSSYNEQFF
V: TRBV10-3; J: TRBJ2-3; CDR3: CAIMDGRGADTQYF
V: TRBV9; J: TRBJ1-3; CDR3: CASSPEGTAGNTIYF
V: TRBV12-3/TRBV12-4; J: TRBJ1-5; CDR3: CASKTGTGSNQPQHF
V: TRBV29-1; J: TRBJ1-5; CDR3: CNAGENQPQHF
V: TRBV20-1; J: TRBJ2-1; CDR3: CSASGGGSSYNEQFF
V: TRBV7-2; J: TRBJ2-3; CDR3: CASSSPLTDTQYF
V: TRBV7-2; J: TRBJ1-1; CDR3: CASSLVVLANGQHEAFF
V: TRBV12-3/TRBV12-4; J: TRBJ1-2; CDR3: CASSYFRGNGYTF
V: TRBV4-1; J: TRBJ2-4; CDR3: CASSQRLHENIQYF
V: TRBV9; J: TRBJ2-7; CDR3: CASSSTWGVPNYEQYF
V: TRBV21-1; J: TRBJ1-5; CDR3: CASSKSVGGGEHQPQHF
V: TRBV19; J: TRBJ2-7; CDR3: CASSWDGYEQYF
V: TRBV11-2; J: TRBJ1-2; CDR3: CASSRYTVNYSYTF
V: TRBV7-9; J: TRBJ2-6; CDR3: CAPGGGFSPGANVLTF
V: TRBV7-8; J: TRBJ1-1; CDR3: CASSYRKGRDTEAFF